The entry that follows covers one TCR beta chain sequence. Its specificity is not known. Trimming at V came to 5 bases and at J to 7 bases, leaving 11 bases not matched to a gene. Germline CDR1 SGHTA, CDR2 FQGNSA. The CDR3 runs 15 residues. This sample was included in a study of shared clonotypes between healthy human individuals. Findings and caveats of the study: Some naive CD4 clonotypes, roughly 4.5%, turned up in common across a handful of donors.

Method: immunoSEQ multiplex PCR; TCRdb's copy keeps in-frame clones and lacks some. The sample lists under 1,100,000 clones; approximately 78% were seen once. Among the donors, all were Caucasian adults who lived in Nashville, Tennessee. The J gene is TRBJ2-1, the V gene TRBV7-2, with 7 bases that match TRBD2. The specimen was memory CD4+ T cells from PBMCs. Subset meaning: CD45RA-negative fraction. This TCR was recovered from a young man in good health. Some clones in this sample may be carry-over from other donors' samples. The CDR3 reads CASSPPGLNLNEQFF. The CDR3 coding sequence is TGTGCCAGCAGCCCGCCGGGACTAAACCTAAATGAGCAGTTCTTC.